Each of the 18 T cell receptor beta chains below was sequenced from the same sample in a study of T cell responses to AZD1222 COVID-19 vaccine. Assay: immunoSEQ multiplex PCR; the TCRdb copy retains only in-frame clones and omits some. The repertoire consists of over 150,000 clones, with 88% occurring once and the leading ten covering 11%. Sample: peripheral blood, taken 28 days after the second AZD1222 dose. The receptors shown here come from an adult who received the AZD1222 COVID-19 vaccine.

The chain carries TRBV5-1 and TRBJ1-4; D call uncertain. Germline lookup yields CDR1 SGHRS and CDR2 YFSETQ. The V end lost 4 bases, the J end lost 1 base, and 11 bases lay between the germline ends. The CDR3 runs to 15 residues. In DNA form, the CDR3 reads TGCGCCAGCAGCCGAGAGGGAAGAACTAATGAAAAACTGTTTTTT. It yields the protein CASSREGRTNEKLFF.

The V gene is TRBV6-2 or TRBV6-3, the J gene TRBJ2-5, with TRBD2 identical over 9 bases. V shed 2 bases, J shed 0 bases, and the junction held 4 bases outside the gene matches. Germline V gene sequence: CDR1 MNHEY, CDR2 SVGEGT. The CDR3 covers 16 residues. Here the CDR3 reads CASSYGAGGYQETQYF. CDR3 nucleotides: TGTGCCAGCAGTTACGGTGCGGGGGGGTACCAAGAGACCCAGTACTTC.

V and J are TRBV6-6 and TRBJ1-2, with D perhaps matching TRBD1 (6 bases). Germline V CDR1 and CDR2: MNHNY, SVGAGI (reference sequence). This CDR3 region has 16 residues. Trimming pared 6 bases from V and 0 bases from J, leaving 17 bases between. The CDR3 is CASSLGTRIPNYGYTF. CDR3 DNA sequence: TGTGCCAGCAGCCTCGGGACACGCATTCCTAACTATGGCTACACCTTC.

This sequence joins TRBV10-2 and TRBJ2-3, with D possibly TRBD2 on 5 matching bases. Germline V CDR1 and CDR2: WSHSY, SAAADI. The CDR3 loop spans 14 amino acids. The V end lost 2 bases, the J end lost 0 bases, and 6 bases lay between the germline ends. The chain's CDR3 is CASSEPGSTDTQYF. CDR3 DNA sequence: TGCGCCAGCAGTGAGCCGGGGAGCACAGATACGCAGTATTTT.

Written as DNA, the CDR3 is TGTGCCAGCAGTGAAATCGGACAGGGGAATCAGCCCCAGCATTTT. Translated: CASSEIGQGNQPQHF. The V and J genes are TRBV2 and TRBJ1-5, with 9 bases fitting TRBD1. Germline CDR1 and CDR2: SNHLY and FYNNEI. The CDR3 contains 15 residues. The V and J ends lost 2 bases and 4 bases, in that order; junction bases with no gene match: 3.

This chain links TRBV5-4 with TRBJ2-7; no clear D gene. Trimming removed 5 bases from V and 3 bases from J, with 9 bases in between. This CDR3 is built from 12 residues. Germline V CDR1 and CDR2: SGHNT, YYREEE (reference sequence). This CDR3 is CASSSDHYEQYF. In nucleotides, the CDR3 is TGTGCCAGCAGTTCGGACCACTACGAGCAGTACTTC.

This CDR3 reads CATSDLVAGRETQYF. The CDR3 DNA reads as TGTGCCACCAGTGATTTGGTAGCGGGGCGGGAGACCCAGTACTTC. This chain links TRBV24-1 with TRBJ2-5; 8 positions match TRBD2. In germline, CDR1 is KGHDR, CDR2 SFDVKD. J lost 5 bases, V lost 0 bases, and 4 bases had no gene match. The CDR3 runs 15 residues.

This rearrangement joins TRBV27 to TRBJ2-1; perhaps TRBD2 as D (5 bases). V shed 6 bases and J shed 6 bases, with 15 bases lying between them. The CDR3 extends over 14 amino acids. Germline-derived CDR1 and CDR2 are MNHEY and SMNVEV (reference sequence). This chain's CDR3 is CASSTPSTPNEQFF. In DNA form, the CDR3 reads TGTGCCAGCAGCACCCCTAGCACCCCCAATGAGCAGTTCTTC.

This clone was detected only once. The chain carries TRBV6-5 and TRBJ2-7, with D unresolved. V was trimmed by 6 bases and J by 6 bases, leaving 15 bases between them. The germline V gene has CDR1 MNHEY and CDR2 SVGAGI. The CDR3 runs 13 residues. CDR3 DNA sequence: TGTGCCAGCAGCCCCCGGTCCGCAATCGAGCAGTACTTC. Translation gives CASSPRSAIEQYF.

V usage is TRBV9 and J usage is TRBJ2-7, with unresolved D. CDR1 is SGDLS, CDR2 YYNGEE, per germline. With 4 bases removed from V and 2 bases from J, the gap between germline ends came to 16 bases. The length of the CDR3 is 15 residues. The CDR3 coding sequence is TGTGCCAGCAGCCCAGGAGTAGTAACGACCTACGAGCAGTACTTC. Translated: CASSPGVVTTYEQYF. Full variable domain (outside the CDR3, taken from reference TRBV9 and TRBJ2-7): DSGVTQTPKHLITATGQRVTLRCSPRSGDLSVYWYQQSLDQGLQFLIQYYNGEERAKGNILERFSAQQFPDLHSELNLSSLELGDSALYFCASSPGVVTTYEQYFGPGTRLTVT.

The V call is TRBV19, the J call TRBJ2-5; 7 bases align to TRBD2. V lost 0 bases to trimming and J lost 3 bases; unmatched junction nucleotides: 7. CDR1 is LNHDA, CDR2 SQIVND, per germline (reference sequence). CDR3 length: 16 amino acids. CDR3 protein: CASSIDRSGVEETQYF. CDR3 bases: TGTGCCAGTAGTATAGATCGGAGCGGGGTGGAAGAGACCCAGTACTTC.

The chain is built from TRBV4-2 and TRBJ1-1, with D perhaps matching TRBD1 (6 bases). Looked up from germline, CDR1 is LGHNA and CDR2 is YNFKEQ. Deletions cut 0 bases from V and 1 base from J, with 9 bases between. CDR3 length: 15 amino acids. The CDR3 DNA reads as TGTGCCAGCAGCCAAGACGGGACACCGAACACTGAAGCTTTCTTT. It yields the protein CASSQDGTPNTEAFF.

Worth noting for this clone: It may be a read error: a sequence one base away is much more abundant. The J gene is TRBJ1-5, the V gene TRBV27; 8 nucleotides align to TRBD1. The junction had 4 bases not matched to a gene; V was cut back by 6 bases and J by 3 bases. Germline lookup yields CDR1 MNHEY and CDR2 SMNVEV (reference sequence). CDR3 length: 14 amino acids. The chain's CDR3 is CASSQDRANQPQHF. CDR3 nucleotides: TGTGCCAGCAGCCAGGACAGGGCCAATCAGCCCCAGCATTTT.

The chain is built from TRBV7-9 and TRBJ2-7, with D unclear. V lost 7 bases to trimming and J lost 2 bases, with 15 bases between them. CDR3 length equals 14 residues. Germline V gives CDR1 SEHNR, CDR2 FQNEAQ (reference sequence). The CDR3 loop is CASTEADIAYEQYF. The CDR3 nucleotides read TGTGCCAGCACCGAAGCTGACATAGCCTACGAGCAGTACTTC.

V and J are TRBV19 and TRBJ1-2; 7 bases are shared with TRBD1. The CDR3 is made up of 14 amino acids. Germline V gene sequence: CDR1 LNHDA, CDR2 SQIVND (reference sequence). The J segment lost 1 base and the V segment lost 5 bases, leaving 4 bases of the junction unmatched. The CDR3, as DNA: TGTGCCAGTAGTGTTCAGGGGGTTAACTATGGCTACACCTTC. As protein: CASSVQGVNYGYTF. Full variable domain (rest looked up from reference TRBV19 and TRBJ1-2): DGGITQSPKYLFRKEGQNVTLSCEQNLNHDAMYWYRQDPGQGLRLIYYSQIVNDFQKGDIAEGYSVSREKKESFPLTVTSAQKNPTAFYLCASSVQGVNYGYTFGSGTRLTVV.

The J gene is TRBJ1-1, the V gene TRBV2; no definite D call. Trimming pared 5 bases from V and 2 bases from J, leaving 15 bases between. The CDR3 covers 15 residues. CDR1 is SNHLY, CDR2 FYNNEI, per germline. CDR3 residues: CASSTKWLTNTEAFF. CDR3 DNA sequence: TGTGCCAGCAGTACAAAGTGGCTGACCAACACTGAAGCTTTCTTT.

The V call is TRBV28, the J call TRBJ1-2; no reliable D call. This CDR3 has 13 residues. Germline assignment: CDR1 MDHEN and CDR2 SYDVKM. With 4 bases removed from V and 4 bases from J, the gap between germline ends came to 10 bases. The CDR3 loop reads CASSSRPIYGYTF. The CDR3 DNA reads TGTGCCAGCAGTTCCAGACCGATCTATGGCTACACCTTC.

This rearrangement joins TRBV6-2 or TRBV6-3 to TRBJ1-2, with a weak D call TRBD1 (5 bases). The CDR3 has 13 residues. CDR1 and CDR2 from the germline V gene are MNHEY and SVGEGT. V dropped 2 bases and J dropped 7 bases, with 11 bases sitting between them. CDR3 sequence: CASSYRGGSGYTF. The DNA of the CDR3 is TGTGCCAGCAGTTACCGTGGGGGTTCTGGCTACACCTTC.